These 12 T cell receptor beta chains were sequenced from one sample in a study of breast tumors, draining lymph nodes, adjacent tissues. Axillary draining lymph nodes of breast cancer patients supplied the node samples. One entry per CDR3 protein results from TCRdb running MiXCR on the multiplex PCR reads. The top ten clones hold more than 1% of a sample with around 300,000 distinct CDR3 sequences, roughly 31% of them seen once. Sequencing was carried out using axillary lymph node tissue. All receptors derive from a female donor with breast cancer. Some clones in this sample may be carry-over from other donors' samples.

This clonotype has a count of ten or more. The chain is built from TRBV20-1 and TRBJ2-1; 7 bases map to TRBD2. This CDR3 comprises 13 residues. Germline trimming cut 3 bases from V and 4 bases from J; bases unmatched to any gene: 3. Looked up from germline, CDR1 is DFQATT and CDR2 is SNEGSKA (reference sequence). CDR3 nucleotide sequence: TGCAGTGCTAGGGAGCGGGGTTACAATGAGCAGTTCTTC. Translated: CSARERGYNEQFF.

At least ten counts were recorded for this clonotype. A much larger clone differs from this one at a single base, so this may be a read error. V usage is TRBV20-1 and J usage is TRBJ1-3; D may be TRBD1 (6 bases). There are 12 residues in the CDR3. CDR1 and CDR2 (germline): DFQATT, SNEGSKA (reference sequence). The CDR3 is CSAQQGRNTTYF. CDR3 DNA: TGCAGTGCTCAACAGGGACGAAACACCACATATTTT.

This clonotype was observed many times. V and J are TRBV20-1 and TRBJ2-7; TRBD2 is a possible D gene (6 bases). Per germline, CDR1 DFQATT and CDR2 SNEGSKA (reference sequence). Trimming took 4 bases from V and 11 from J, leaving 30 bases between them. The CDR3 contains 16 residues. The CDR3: CSAKPLGGWAPQLEYF. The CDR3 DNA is TGCAGTGCTAAGCCTCTGGGGGGTTGGGCTCCCCAGTTGGAGTACTTC.

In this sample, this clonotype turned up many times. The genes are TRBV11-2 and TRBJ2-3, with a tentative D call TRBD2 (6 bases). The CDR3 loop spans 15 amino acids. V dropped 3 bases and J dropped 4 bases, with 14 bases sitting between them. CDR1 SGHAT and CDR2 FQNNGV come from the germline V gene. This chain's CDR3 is CASSLEGVGADTQYF. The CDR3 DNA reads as TGTGCCAGCAGCTTGGAGGGAGTCGGGGCAGATACGCAGTATTTT.

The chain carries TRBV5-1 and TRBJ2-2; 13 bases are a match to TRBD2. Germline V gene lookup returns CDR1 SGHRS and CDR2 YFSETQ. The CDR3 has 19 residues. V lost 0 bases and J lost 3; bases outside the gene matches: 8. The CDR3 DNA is TGCGCCAGCAGCTTGGAGGGAGGACTAGCGGGAGTGGACACCGGGGAGCTGTTTTTT. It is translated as CASSLEGGLAGVDTGELFF.

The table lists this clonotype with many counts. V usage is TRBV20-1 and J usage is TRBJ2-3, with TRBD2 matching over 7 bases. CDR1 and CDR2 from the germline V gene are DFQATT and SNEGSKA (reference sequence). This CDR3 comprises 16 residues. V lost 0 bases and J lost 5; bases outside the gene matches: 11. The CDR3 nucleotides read TGCAGTGCTAGAGATTGGGTGCGCGGGGAGGGAGATACGCAGTATTTT. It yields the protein CSARDWVRGEGDTQYF.

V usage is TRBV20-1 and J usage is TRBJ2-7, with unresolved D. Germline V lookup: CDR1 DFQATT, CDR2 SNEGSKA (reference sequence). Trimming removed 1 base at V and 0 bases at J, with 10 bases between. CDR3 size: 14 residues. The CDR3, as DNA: TGCAGTGCTAGAGCTGAGACTTTCTCCTACGAGCAGTACTTC. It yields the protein CSARAETFSYEQYF.

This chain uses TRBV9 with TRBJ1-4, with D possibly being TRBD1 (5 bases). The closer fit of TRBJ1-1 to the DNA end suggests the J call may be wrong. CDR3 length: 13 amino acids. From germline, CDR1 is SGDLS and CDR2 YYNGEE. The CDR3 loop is CASGEGPNTEAFF. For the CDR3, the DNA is TGTGCCAGCGGGGAGGGACCCAACACTGAAGCTTTCTTT.

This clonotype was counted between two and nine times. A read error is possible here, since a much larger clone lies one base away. The CDR3 DNA reads as TGTGCCAGCAGTGGTAGCGGGACAGACAATGAGCAGCTCTTC. Amino acids: CASSGSGTDNEQLF. This chain joins TRBV6-4 and TRBJ2-1, with a weak D call TRBD2 (8 bases). Germline assignment: CDR1 MRHNA and CDR2 SNTAGT. The CDR3 is 14 residues long.

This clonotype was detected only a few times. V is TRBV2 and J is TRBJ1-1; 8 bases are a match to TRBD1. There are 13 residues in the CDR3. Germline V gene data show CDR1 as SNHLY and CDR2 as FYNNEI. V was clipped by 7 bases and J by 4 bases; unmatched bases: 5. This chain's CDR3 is CASKTDRGTEAFF. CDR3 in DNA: TGTGCCAGCAAGACCGACAGGGGCACTGAAGCTTTCTTT.

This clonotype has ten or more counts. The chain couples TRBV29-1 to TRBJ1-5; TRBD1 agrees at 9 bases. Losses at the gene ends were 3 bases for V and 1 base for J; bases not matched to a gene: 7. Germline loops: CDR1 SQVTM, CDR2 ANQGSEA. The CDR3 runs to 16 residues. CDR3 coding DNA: TGCAGCGTTGACCACTCGGACAGGGGCAGCAATCAGCCCCAGCATTTT. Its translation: CSVDHSDRGSNQPQHF.

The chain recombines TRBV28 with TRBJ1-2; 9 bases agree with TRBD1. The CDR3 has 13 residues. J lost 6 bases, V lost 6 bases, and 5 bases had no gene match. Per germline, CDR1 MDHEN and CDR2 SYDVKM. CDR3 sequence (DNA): TGTGCCAGCAGAACAGACAGGGGGAATGGCTACACCTTC. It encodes CASRTDRGNGYTF.